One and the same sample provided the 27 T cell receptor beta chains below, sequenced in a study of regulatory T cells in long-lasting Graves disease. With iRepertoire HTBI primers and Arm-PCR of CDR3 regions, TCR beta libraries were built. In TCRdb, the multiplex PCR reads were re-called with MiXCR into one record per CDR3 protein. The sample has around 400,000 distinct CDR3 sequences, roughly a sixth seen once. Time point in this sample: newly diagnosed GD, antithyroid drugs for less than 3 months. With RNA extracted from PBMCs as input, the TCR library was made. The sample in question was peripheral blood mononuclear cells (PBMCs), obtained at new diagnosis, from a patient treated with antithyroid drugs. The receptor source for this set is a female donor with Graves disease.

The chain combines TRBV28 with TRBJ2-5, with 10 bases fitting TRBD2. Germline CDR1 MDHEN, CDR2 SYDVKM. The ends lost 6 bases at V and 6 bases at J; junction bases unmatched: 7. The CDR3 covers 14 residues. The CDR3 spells CASRTAGGPQTQYF. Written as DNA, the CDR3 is TGTGCCAGCAGGACAGCGGGAGGGCCGCAGACCCAGTACTTC.

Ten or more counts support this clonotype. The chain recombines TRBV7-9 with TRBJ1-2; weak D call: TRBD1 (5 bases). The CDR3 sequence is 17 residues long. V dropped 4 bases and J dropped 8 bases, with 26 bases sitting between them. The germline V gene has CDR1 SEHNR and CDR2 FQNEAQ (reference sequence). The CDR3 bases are TGTGCCAGCAGCTCTCCCAAAACAGGTGCTGGCGCCCAAGGCTACACCTTC. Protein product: CASSSPKTGAGAQGYTF.

The CDR3 DNA follows: TGTGCCAGCAGTCATACCGGGACAGCTTACAATGAGCAGTTCTTC. This encodes CASSHTGTAYNEQFF. The chain joins TRBV27 to TRBJ2-1; the match to TRBD1 covers 7 bases. Looked up from germline, CDR1 is MNHEY and CDR2 is SMNVEV (reference sequence). CDR3 length: 15 residues. V trimming: 5 bases; J trimming: 4 bases; junction bases outside the gene matches: 8.

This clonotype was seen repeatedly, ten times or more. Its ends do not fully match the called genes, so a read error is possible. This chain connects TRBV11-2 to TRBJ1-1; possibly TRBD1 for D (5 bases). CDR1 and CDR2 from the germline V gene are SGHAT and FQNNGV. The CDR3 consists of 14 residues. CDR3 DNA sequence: TGTGTCAGCAGCTTAGTAGCAGGGCGCACTGAAGCTTTCTTT. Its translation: CVSSLVAGRTEAFF.

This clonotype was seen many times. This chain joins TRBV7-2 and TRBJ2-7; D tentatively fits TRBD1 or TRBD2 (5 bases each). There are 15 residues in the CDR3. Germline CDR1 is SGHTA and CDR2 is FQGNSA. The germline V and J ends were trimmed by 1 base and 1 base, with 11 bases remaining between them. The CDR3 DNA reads TGTGCCAGCAGCTTAGTTGAGGGGTCGTCCTACGAGCAGTACTTC. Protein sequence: CASSLVEGSSYEQYF.

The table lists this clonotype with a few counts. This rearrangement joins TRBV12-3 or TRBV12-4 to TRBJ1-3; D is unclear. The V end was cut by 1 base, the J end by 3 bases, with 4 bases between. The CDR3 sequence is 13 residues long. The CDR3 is CASSLGYGNTIYF. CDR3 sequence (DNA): TGTGCCAGCAGTTTAGGATATGGAAACACCATATATTTT.

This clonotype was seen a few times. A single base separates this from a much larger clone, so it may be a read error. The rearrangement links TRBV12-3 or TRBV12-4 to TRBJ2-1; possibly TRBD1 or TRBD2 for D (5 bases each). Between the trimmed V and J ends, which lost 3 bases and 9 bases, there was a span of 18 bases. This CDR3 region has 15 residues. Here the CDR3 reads CASSFNPGPRGEQFF. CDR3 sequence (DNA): TGTGCCAGCAGTTTCAACCCGGGCCCGAGGGGTGAGCAGTTCTTC.

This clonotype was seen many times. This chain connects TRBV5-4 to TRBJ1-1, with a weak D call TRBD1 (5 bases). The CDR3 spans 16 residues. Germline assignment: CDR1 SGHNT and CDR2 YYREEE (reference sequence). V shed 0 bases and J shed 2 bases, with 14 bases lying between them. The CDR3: CASSLVPRERNTEAFF. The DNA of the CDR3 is TGTGCCAGCAGCTTGGTTCCCAGGGAGAGAAACACTGAAGCTTTCTTT. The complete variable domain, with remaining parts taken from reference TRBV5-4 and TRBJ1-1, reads ETGVTQSPTHLIKTRGQQVTLRCSSQSGHNTVSWYQQALGQGPQFIFQYYREEENGRGNFPPRFSGLQFPNYSSELNVNALELDDSALYLCASSLVPRERNTEAFFGQGTRLTVV.

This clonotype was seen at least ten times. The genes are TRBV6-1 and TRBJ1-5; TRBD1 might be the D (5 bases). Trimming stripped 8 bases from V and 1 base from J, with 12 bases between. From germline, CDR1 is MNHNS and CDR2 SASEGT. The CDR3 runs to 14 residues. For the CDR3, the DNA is TGTGCCAGCGGCGCCAGGGTAAGCAATCAGCCCCAGCATTTT. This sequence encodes CASGARVSNQPQHF.

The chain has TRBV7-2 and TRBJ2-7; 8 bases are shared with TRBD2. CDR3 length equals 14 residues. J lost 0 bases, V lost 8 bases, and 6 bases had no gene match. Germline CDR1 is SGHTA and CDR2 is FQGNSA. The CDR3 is CASGDLAGSYEQYF. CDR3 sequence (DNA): TGTGCCAGCGGGGATCTAGCGGGCTCCTACGAGCAGTACTTC.

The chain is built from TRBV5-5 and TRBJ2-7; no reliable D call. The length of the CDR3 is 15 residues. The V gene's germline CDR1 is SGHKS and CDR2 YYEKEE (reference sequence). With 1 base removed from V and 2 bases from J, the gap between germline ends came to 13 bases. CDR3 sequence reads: CASSLQGHGAYEQYF. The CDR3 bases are TGTGCCAGCAGCTTGCAAGGGCATGGCGCCTACGAGCAGTACTTC.

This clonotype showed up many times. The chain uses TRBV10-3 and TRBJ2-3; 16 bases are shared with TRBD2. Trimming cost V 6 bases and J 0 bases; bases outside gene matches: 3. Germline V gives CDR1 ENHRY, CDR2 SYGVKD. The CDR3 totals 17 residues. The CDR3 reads CAIRPGLAGGSTDTQYF. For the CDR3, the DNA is TGTGCCATCAGACCGGGACTAGCGGGGGGGAGCACAGATACGCAGTATTTT.

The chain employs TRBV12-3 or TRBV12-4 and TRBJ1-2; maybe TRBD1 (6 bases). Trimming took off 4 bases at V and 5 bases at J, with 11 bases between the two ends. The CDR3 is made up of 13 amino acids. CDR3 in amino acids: CASSSHRDYGYTF. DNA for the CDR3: TGTGCCAGCAGTTCACACAGGGATTATGGCTACACCTTC.

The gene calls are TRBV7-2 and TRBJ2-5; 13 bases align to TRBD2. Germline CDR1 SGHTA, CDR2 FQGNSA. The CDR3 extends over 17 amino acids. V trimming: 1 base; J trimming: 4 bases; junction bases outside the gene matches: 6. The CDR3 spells CASSLGTSGGLRETQYF. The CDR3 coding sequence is TGTGCCAGCAGCTTAGGGACTAGCGGGGGACTCCGAGAGACCCAGTACTTC.

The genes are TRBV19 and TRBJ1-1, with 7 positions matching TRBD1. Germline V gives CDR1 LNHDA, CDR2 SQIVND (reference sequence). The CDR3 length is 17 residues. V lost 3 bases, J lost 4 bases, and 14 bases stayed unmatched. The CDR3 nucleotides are TGTGCCAGTAGTATTAATTCCAGGGGGGCGTGGAGCACTGAAGCTTTCTTT. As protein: CASSINSRGAWSTEAFF.

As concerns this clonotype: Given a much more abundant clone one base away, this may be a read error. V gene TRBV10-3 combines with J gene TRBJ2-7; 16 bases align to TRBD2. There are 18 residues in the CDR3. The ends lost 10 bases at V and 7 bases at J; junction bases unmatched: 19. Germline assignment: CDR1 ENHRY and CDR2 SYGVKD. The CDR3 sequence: CATERGLAGGHRYNEQYF. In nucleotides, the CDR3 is TGTGCCACAGAAAGGGGACTAGCGGGGGGGCATCGCTACAATGAGCAGTACTTC.

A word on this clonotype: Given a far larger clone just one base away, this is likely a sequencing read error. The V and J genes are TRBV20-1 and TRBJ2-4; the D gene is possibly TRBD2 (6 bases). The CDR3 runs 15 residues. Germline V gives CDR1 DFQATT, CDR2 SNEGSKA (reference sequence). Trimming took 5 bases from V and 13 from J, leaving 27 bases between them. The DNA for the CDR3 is TGCAGTGCTGATATAGCGGCTCTCTCCTACAATGAGCAGTACTTC. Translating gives CSADIAALSYNEQYF.

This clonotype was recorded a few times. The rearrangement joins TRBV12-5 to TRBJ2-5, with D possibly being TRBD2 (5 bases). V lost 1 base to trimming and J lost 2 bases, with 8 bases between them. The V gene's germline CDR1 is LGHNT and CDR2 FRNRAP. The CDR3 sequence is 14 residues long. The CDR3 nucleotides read TGTGCTAGTGGTTTGGGGCCGGGGCAAGAGACCCAGTACTTC. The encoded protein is CASGLGPGQETQYF.

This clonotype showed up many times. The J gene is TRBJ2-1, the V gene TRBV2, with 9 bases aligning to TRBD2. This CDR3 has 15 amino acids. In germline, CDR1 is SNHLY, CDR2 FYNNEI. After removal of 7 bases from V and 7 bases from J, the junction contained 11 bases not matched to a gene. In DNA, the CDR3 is TGTGCCAGCATCTCCCTGCTAGCGGGAAAAAATGAGCAGTTCTTC. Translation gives CASISLLAGKNEQFF.

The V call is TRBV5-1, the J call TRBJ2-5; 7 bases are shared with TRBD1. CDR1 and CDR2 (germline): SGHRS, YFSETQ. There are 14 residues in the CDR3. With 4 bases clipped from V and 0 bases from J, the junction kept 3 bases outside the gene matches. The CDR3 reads CASSGQVNQETQYF. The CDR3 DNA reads TGCGCCAGCAGCGGACAGGTCAACCAAGAGACCCAGTACTTC.

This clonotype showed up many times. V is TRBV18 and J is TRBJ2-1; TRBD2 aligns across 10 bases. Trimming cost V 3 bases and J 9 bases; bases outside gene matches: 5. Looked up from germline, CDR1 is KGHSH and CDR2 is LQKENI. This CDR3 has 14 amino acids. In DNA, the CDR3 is TGTGCCAGCTCACCCAGCGGGGGGGCCATTGAGCAGTTCTTC. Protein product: CASSPSGGAIEQFF.

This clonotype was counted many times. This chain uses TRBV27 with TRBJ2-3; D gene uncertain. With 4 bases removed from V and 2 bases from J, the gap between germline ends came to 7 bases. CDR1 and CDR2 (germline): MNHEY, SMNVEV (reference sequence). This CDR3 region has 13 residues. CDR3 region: CASSWTLTDTQYF. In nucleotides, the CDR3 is TGTGCCAGCAGTTGGACCCTCACAGATACGCAGTATTTT.

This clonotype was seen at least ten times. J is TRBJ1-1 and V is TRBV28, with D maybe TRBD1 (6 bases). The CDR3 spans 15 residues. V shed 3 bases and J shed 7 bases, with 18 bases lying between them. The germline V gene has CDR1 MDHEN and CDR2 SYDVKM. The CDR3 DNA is TGTGCCAGCAGTTTTACAGGGAGGGTCGGGAGTGAAGCTTTCTTT. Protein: CASSFTGRVGSEAFF.

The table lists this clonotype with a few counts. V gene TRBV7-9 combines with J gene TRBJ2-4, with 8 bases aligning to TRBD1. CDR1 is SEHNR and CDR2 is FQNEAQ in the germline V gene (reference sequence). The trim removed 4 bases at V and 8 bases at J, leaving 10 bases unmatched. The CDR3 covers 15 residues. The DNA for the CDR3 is TGTGCCAGCAGCTCCGAGAAGAACAGGGGGGACATTCAGTACTTC. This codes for CASSSEKNRGDIQYF.

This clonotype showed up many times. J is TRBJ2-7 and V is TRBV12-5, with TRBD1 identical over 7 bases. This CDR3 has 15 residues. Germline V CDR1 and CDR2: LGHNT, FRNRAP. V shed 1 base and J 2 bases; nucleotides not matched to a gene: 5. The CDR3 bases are TGTGCTAGTGGTTTGGCCGGGACAGCCCCCTACGAGCAGTACTTC. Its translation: CASGLAGTAPYEQYF.

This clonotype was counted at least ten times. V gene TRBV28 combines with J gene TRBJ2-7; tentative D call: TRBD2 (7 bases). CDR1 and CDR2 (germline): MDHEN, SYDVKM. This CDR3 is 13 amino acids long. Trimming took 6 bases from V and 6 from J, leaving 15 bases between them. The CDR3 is CASRVEGGGEQYF. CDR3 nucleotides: TGTGCCAGCAGAGTGGAGGGGGGGGGCGAGCAGTACTTC.

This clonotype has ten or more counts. The CDR3: CASRTVGTSGANVLTF. CDR3 nucleotide sequence: TGTGCCTCTCGCACGGTTGGCACCTCTGGGGCCAACGTCCTGACTTTC. The chain has TRBV7-2 and TRBJ2-6; D gene ambiguous. The CDR3 runs to 16 residues. Germline-derived CDR1 and CDR2 are SGHTA and FQGNSA. Trimming took 11 bases from V and 0 from J, leaving 17 bases between them.